Below are 14 T cell receptor beta chains sequenced from a single sample in a study of T cell responses to AZD1222 COVID-19 vaccine. The table came from immunoSEQ multiplex PCR; TCRdb's copy has only in-frame clones and leaves some out. The sample holds some 130,000 clones; nearly 90% are singletons and the top ten take approximately 8.8%. Sequences were derived from peripheral blood, sampled 28 days after the second AZD1222 dose. The source of these receptors is an adult who received the AZD1222 COVID-19 vaccine.

This chain links TRBV5-1 with TRBJ1-4; the D gene is possibly TRBD1 (5 bases). CDR1 and CDR2 (germline): SGHRS, YFSETQ. This CDR3 is built from 15 residues. Trimming took 3 bases from V and 8 from J, leaving 17 bases between them. The CDR3 bases are TGCGCCAGCAGCTCAAGGACAACCGGGGAAGAAAAACTGTTTTTT. This sequence encodes CASSSRTTGEEKLFF. The full variable domain, rest sourced from reference TRBV5-1 and TRBJ1-4, is KAGVTQTPRYLIKTRGQQVTLSCSPISGHRSVSWYQQTPGQGLQFLFEYFSETQRNKGNFPGRFSGRQFSNSRSEMNVSTLELGDSALYLCASSSRTTGEEKLFFGSGTQLSVL.

The genes are TRBV7-9 and TRBJ2-5; D unresolved. The V gene lost 3 bases and the J gene lost 4 bases, with 15 bases spanning the gap. In germline, CDR1 is SEHNR, CDR2 FQNEAQ (reference sequence). The CDR3 sequence is 15 residues long. CDR3 nucleotides: TGTGCCAGCAGCTTGTGGGCTGCCGTTCCAGAGACCCAGTACTTC. This sequence encodes CASSLWAAVPETQYF.

The CDR3 DNA sequence: TGTGCCAGTAGTATAGATCTAGCCTCCTACGAGCAGTACTTC. This sequence encodes CASSIDLASYEQYF. The V call is TRBV19, the J call TRBJ2-7, with D maybe TRBD2 (5 bases). Trimming took 0 bases from V and 0 from J, leaving 6 bases between them. This CDR3 spans 14 amino acids. The germline V gene encodes CDR1 LNHDA and CDR2 SQIVND (reference sequence).

A single count supports this clone. The chain recombines TRBV11-3 with TRBJ1-1; D possibly corresponds to TRBD1 (5 bases). CDR3 length equals 13 residues. In germline, CDR1 is SGHNT, CDR2 YENEEA. Trimming stripped 5 bases from V and 1 base from J, with 8 bases between. The CDR3 region is CASSKTGNTEAFF. CDR3 in DNA: TGTGCCAGCAGCAAAACAGGGAACACTGAAGCTTTCTTT.

V gene TRBV6-5 combines with J gene TRBJ1-2; TRBD1 is a possible D gene (5 bases). This CDR3 is 12 amino acids long. V shed 8 bases and J shed 4 bases, with 11 bases lying between them. Germline-derived CDR1 and CDR2 are MNHEY and SVGAGI. The CDR3 coding sequence is TGTGCCAGCGGGGGGAATGGCTATGGCTACACCTTC. It yields the protein CASGGNGYGYTF.

This rearrangement joins TRBV6-2 or TRBV6-3 to TRBJ2-1, with no clear D. V was clipped by 1 base and J by 15 bases, with 10 bases between them. CDR1 is MNHEY and CDR2 is SVGEGT in the germline V gene. The CDR3 is 11 residues long. CDR3 in amino acids: CASSYLGHSFF. The CDR3 region has the DNA TGTGCCAGCAGTTACTTGGGTCACTCGTTCTTC.

This chain uses TRBV12-3 or TRBV12-4 with TRBJ1-2; D is unresolved. Trimming removed 10 bases at V and 8 bases at J, with 20 bases between. CDR3 length equals 13 residues. Here the CDR3 reads CATEGTRMQGYTF. As DNA, the CDR3 is TGTGCCACCGAGGGTACACGAATGCAGGGCTACACCTTC.

V gene TRBV28 combines with J gene TRBJ2-1; D remains unclear. CDR3 size: 12 residues. Germline values: CDR1 MDHEN, CDR2 SYDVKM. V lost 6 bases to trimming and J lost 7 bases, with 10 bases between them. The CDR3 sequence is CASSLKANEQFF. The CDR3 coding sequence is TGTGCCAGCAGCCTAAAAGCGAATGAGCAGTTCTTC.

The V gene is TRBV4-3, the J gene TRBJ1-5; TRBD1 might be the D (5 bases). Trimming stripped 0 bases from V and 5 bases from J, with 11 bases between. The germline V gene encodes CDR1 LGHNA and CDR2 YSLEER. This CDR3 is built from 15 residues. The CDR3 DNA reads as TGCGCCAGCAGCCAAGAGATCGGGGGGTATCAGCCCCAGCATTTT. Encoded protein: CASSQEIGGYQPQHF.

The chain recombines TRBV11-2 with TRBJ1-4, with 9 bases fitting TRBD1. Germline V CDR1 and CDR2: SGHAT, FQNNGV. The CDR3 is 13 residues long. The J segment lost 11 bases and the V segment lost 3 bases, leaving 4 bases of the junction unmatched. DNA for the CDR3: TGTGCCAGCAGCTTGGGACAGGGAGGTAAACTGTTTTTT. This sequence encodes CASSLGQGGKLFF.

The chain employs TRBV4-2 and TRBJ2-1, with 13 bases identical to TRBD2. The junction had 13 bases not matched to a gene; V was cut back by 4 bases and J by 4 bases. The germline gives CDR1 LGHNA, CDR2 YNFKEQ. The CDR3 loop spans 19 amino acids. The CDR3 protein is CASSPEIKMTSGGYNEQFF. Here the CDR3 DNA reads TGTGCCAGCAGCCCAGAGATTAAAATGACTAGCGGGGGGTACAATGAGCAGTTCTTC.

This clone was counted a single time. V gene TRBV30 combines with J gene TRBJ2-7, with 8 bases lining up with TRBD1. V dropped 6 bases and J dropped 2; count of bases not matched to a gene: 9. Germline assignment: CDR1 GTSNPN and CDR2 SVGIG (reference sequence). This CDR3 contains 14 residues. The CDR3 loop is CACKDRGITYEQYF. DNA for the CDR3: TGTGCCTGTAAAGACAGGGGCATAACCTACGAGCAGTACTTC.

The rearrangement joins TRBV6-1 to TRBJ2-7, with TRBD2 matching 7 bases. This CDR3 spans 16 amino acids. V was clipped by 4 bases and J by 1 base; unmatched bases: 10. Germline values: CDR1 MNHNS, CDR2 SASEGT. The CDR3 region has the DNA TGTGCCAGCAGTGGAGGGAGGGGCTTAGATTCCTACGAGCAGTACTTC. Translated, it gives CASSGGRGLDSYEQYF.

Worth noting for this clone: Its ends do not fully match the called genes, so a read error is possible. V and J are TRBV6-2 or TRBV6-3 and TRBJ1-1, with D perhaps matching TRBD1 (5 bases). Germline loops: CDR1 MNHEY, CDR2 SVGEGT. The CDR3 spans 12 residues. CDR3 amino acids: CASSYPLALTVF. In DNA form, the CDR3 reads TGTGCCAGCAGTTACCCTCTTGCCCTGACAGTCTTT.